This T cell receptor (beta chain) is from a study of blood T cell repertoires in COVID-19. Background on the study: Spain, Italy and the United States supplied samples that represented acute and convalescent COVID-19. The cDNA or gDNA used as material had been derived from T cells, B-cell-depleted T cells, or PBMCs.

Original processing notes: Estimation of nucleated cell counts was performed using reference gene primer amplification. Clones were sequenced by immunoSEQ multiplex PCR, and TCRdb holds only the in-frame ones, with some missing. V and J calls and clone size are as listed in that table; D and trimming were resolved from the DNA. The repertoire includes about 55,000 clones, approximately 82% of them detected once, and 14% sits in the top ten. The CDR3 consists of 12 residues. The V end lost 5 bases, the J end lost 7 bases, and 9 bases lay between the germline ends. From germline, CDR1 is PRHDT and CDR2 FYEKMQ (reference sequence).

The receptor comes from a human donor in a cohort sampled during active COVID-19. V gene TRBV13 combines with J gene TRBJ2-1; D gene ambiguous. The sample was peripheral blood. The CDR3 DNA follows: TGTGCCAGCAGCCGTGCCCGGAATGAGCAGTTCTTC. Amino acid sequence: CASSRARNEQFF. The complete variable domain, with remaining parts taken from reference TRBV13 and TRBJ2-1, reads AAGVIQSPRHLIKEKRETATLKCYPIPRHDTVYWYQQGPGQDPQFLISFYEKMQSDKGSIPDRFSAQQFSDYHSELNMSSLELGDSALYFCASSRARNEQFFGPGTRLTVL.